This entry concerns a single TCR beta chain. This sample is drawn from a study of blood T cell repertoires in COVID-19. On the study more broadly: Researchers got acute and convalescent COVID-19 samples from the United States, Italy and Spain.

How the authors handled the data: Amplification with reference gene primers provided the estimates of nucleated cell counts. TCRdb's table, derived via immunoSEQ multiplex PCR, lists solely in-frame clones and lacks some. For V, J and clone size, that table is used; D and trimming come from the DNA. The table shows 30,000 to 40,000 clones, with nearly 80% occurring only once. The CDR3 runs 13 residues. Trimming removed 7 bases from V and 3 bases from J, with 12 bases in between. The chain uses TRBV12-3 or TRBV12-4 and TRBJ1-2; D perhaps matches TRBD1 (5 bases). This sequence originates from an elderly man with acute or convalescent COVID-19. The source material was peripheral blood. The CDR3 bases are TGTGCCAGCACCAAAGACAGAGACTATGGCTACACCTTC. Translation gives CASTKDRDYGYTF.